A single sample is the source of the 6 T cell receptor beta chains below, sequenced in a study of shared T cell receptors in the human thymus. Data came from immunoSEQ multiplex PCR; TCRdb stores just in-frame clones and leaves some out. The sample has hundreds of thousands of clones, around 87% seen once. These records were also assigned to another study, of human thymus T cells.

The source material was thymocytes. These receptor sequences come from a boy younger than two with a congenital heart defect.

The rearrangement joins TRBV15 to TRBJ2-5; 16 bases are a match to TRBD2. Germline values: CDR1 LNHNV, CDR2 YYDKDF (reference sequence). V gave up 5 bases and J gave up 5 bases; unmatched junction bases: 26. The length of the CDR3 is 23 residues. The CDR3 DNA follows: TGTGCCACCAGCGGGGAAACAGGGGAAGGGACTAGCGGGAGGGGCATTCTGACGGAGACCCAGTACTTC. Encoded protein: CATSGETGEGTSGRGILTETQYF.

The J gene is TRBJ1-3, the V gene TRBV11-2; possible D gene TRBD1, 5 bases. In germline, CDR1 is SGHAT, CDR2 FQNNGV. The CDR3 extends over 16 amino acids. With 5 bases removed from V and 0 bases from J, the gap between germline ends came to 14 bases. CDR3 DNA sequence: TGTGCCAGCAGCCCTAATCTGGGGGGCTCTGGAAACACCATATATTTT. Translated: CASSPNLGGSGNTIYF.

CDR3 bases: TGTGCCAGCAAACCTAGCGGGAGTTACGAGCAGTACTTC. Its translation: CASKPSGSYEQYF. The chain uses TRBV27 and TRBJ2-7, with 10 nucleotides matching TRBD2. CDR3 length: 13 residues. Germline V gives CDR1 MNHEY, CDR2 SMNVEV (reference sequence). V gave up 7 bases and J gave up 4 bases; unmatched junction bases: 4.

The V call is TRBV10-3, the J call TRBJ2-6; D perhaps matches TRBD2 (5 bases). Trimming removed 11 bases at V and 2 bases at J, with 25 bases between. The germline gives CDR1 ENHRY, CDR2 SYGVKD. The CDR3 has 18 amino acids. CDR3 nucleotide sequence: TGTGCCTCGCGAGGGCGGTCAGCTAACACCCCTGGGGCCAACGTCCTGACTTTC. Translating it yields CASRGRSANTPGANVLTF.

The chain uses TRBV6-4 and TRBJ2-1; TRBD1 aligns across 8 bases. Germline CDR1 and CDR2: MRHNA and SNTAGT. This CDR3 contains 14 residues. J lost 3 bases, V lost 5 bases, and 3 bases had no gene match. The CDR3: CASSRQGRYNEQFF. The DNA for the CDR3 is TGTGCCAGCAGTCGACAGGGGCGCTACAATGAGCAGTTCTTC.

This clone was observed a handful of times. V is TRBV5-8 and J is TRBJ2-7, with TRBD1 matching 7 bases. Germline V gives CDR1 SGHTS, CDR2 YDEGEE. This CDR3 has 14 residues. J gave up 5 bases and V 4 bases, and 9 bases lay outside the gene matches. CDR3 protein: CASSPDREHHEQYF. For the CDR3, the DNA is TGTGCCAGCAGCCCAGACAGGGAGCACCACGAGCAGTACTTC.